The 4 T cell receptor beta chains given below trace back to one sample, sequenced in a study of T cell responses to AZD1222 COVID-19 vaccine. Sequenced by immunoSEQ multiplex PCR; TCRdb stores in-frame clones only, minus some. The table records about 140,000 clones, more than 75% of them present only once. The sequences come from peripheral blood, collected 28 days after the second AZD1222 dose. The receptors were gathered from an adult who received the AZD1222 COVID-19 vaccine.

The V and J genes are TRBV12-3 or TRBV12-4 and TRBJ2-2; 7 nucleotides match TRBD2. Unmatched junction bases numbered 5, after V lost 6 bases and J lost 7 bases. This CDR3 is built from 13 residues. As DNA, the CDR3 is TGTGCCAGCAGCCGAACTAGCGTCGGGGAGCTGTTTTTT. Amino acids: CASSRTSVGELFF.

The chain has TRBV19 and TRBJ2-3; 12 nucleotides agree with TRBD2. Germline CDR1 is LNHDA and CDR2 is SQIVND (reference sequence). The CDR3 totals 15 residues. The V and J ends lost 8 bases and 6 bases, in that order; junction bases with no gene match: 9. The DNA of the CDR3 is TGTGCCAGTGAAACTAGCGGGGGGTTTCCGGATACGCAGTATTTT. This sequence encodes CASETSGGFPDTQYF.

The V and J genes are TRBV18 and TRBJ2-1; 8 bases fit TRBD2. There are 15 residues in the CDR3. The junction had 5 bases not matched to a gene; V was cut back by 3 bases and J by 4 bases. CDR1 is KGHSH, CDR2 LQKENI, per germline. Here the CDR3 reads CASSPSLAGYNEQFF. CDR3 sequence (DNA): TGTGCCAGCTCACCTAGCTTAGCGGGATACAATGAGCAGTTCTTC. The variable domain in full, with the rest retrieved from reference TRBV18 and TRBJ2-1, is NAGVMQNPRHLVRRRGQEARLRCSPMKGHSHVYWYRQLPEEGLKFMVYLQKENIIDESGMPKERFSAEFPKEGPSILRIQQVVRGDSAAYFCASSPSLAGYNEQFFGPGTRLTVL.

The sample holds one count of this clone. A read error may account for a junction end that differs from germline. V is TRBV7-9 and J is TRBJ2-2; D ambiguous. This CDR3 is 15 amino acids long. Germline CDR1 reads SEHNR; CDR2 reads FQNEAQ (reference sequence). CDR3 residues: CASSLAPRNTGELFF. CDR3 coding DNA: TGTGCCAGCAGTTTAGCCCCAAGGAACACCGGGGAGCTGTTTTTT.